Shown below are 20 T cell receptor beta chains from a single sample sequenced in a study of Ad26.COV2.S vaccination and SARS-CoV-2 variants. Profiling relied on immunoSEQ multiplex PCR, and the TCRdb table lists in-frame clones only, not all of them. Altogether more than 120,000 clones are present, just over 85% being singletons, with the ten largest covering less than 6%. The specimen comprised peripheral blood, sampled after recovery from COVID-19. The source of these receptors is a human donor who had recovered from COVID-19.

The chain links TRBV4-3 to TRBJ1-4; D gene uncertain. The CDR3 length is 19 residues. Trimming removed 0 bases at V and 0 bases at J, with 17 bases between. CDR1 is LGHNA and CDR2 is YSLEER in the germline V gene. The CDR3, as DNA: TGCGCCAGCAGCCAAGACGTTGGAATTGGGGTTGCAACTAATGAAAAACTGTTTTTT. Protein product: CASSQDVGIGVATNEKLFF.

This clone was recorded once. The chain is built from TRBV23-1 and TRBJ2-2, with D tentatively TRBD1 or TRBD2 (6 bases each). TRBV23-1 is filed as an ORF, its function uncertain. V shed 0 bases and J shed 3 bases, with 17 bases lying between them. The CDR3 covers 18 residues. DNA for the CDR3: TGCGCCAGCAGTCAATCTATCCGCGGAGGGGGTGACACCGGGGAGCTGTTTTTT. As protein: CASSQSIRGGGDTGELFF.

The chain uses TRBV27 and TRBJ1-6; no clear D gene. CDR1 MNHEY and CDR2 SMNVEV come from the germline V gene (reference sequence). Trimming cost V 6 bases and J 7 bases, with 16 bases left between them. CDR3 length equals 15 residues. The CDR3 nucleotides are TGTGCCAGCAGAACCTTGGACGGGGAGAATTCACCCCTCCACTTT. It is translated as CASRTLDGENSPLHF.

V is TRBV5-1 and J is TRBJ2-5; the match to TRBD1 covers 8 bases. With V trimmed by 6 bases and J by 4 bases, 8 bases remained unmatched. The CDR3 extends over 14 amino acids. Germline CDR1 is SGHRS and CDR2 is YFSETQ. The CDR3 DNA reads as TGCGCCAGCAACCCGGCAGGGGGCTTAGAGACCCAGTACTTC. It yields the protein CASNPAGGLETQYF.

The chain joins TRBV28 to TRBJ1-6; 8 positions agree with TRBD1. The length of the CDR3 is 15 residues. CDR1 and CDR2 from the germline V gene are MDHEN and SYDVKM. The V and J ends lost 4 bases and 7 bases, in that order; junction bases with no gene match: 6. In DNA, the CDR3 is TGTGCCAGCAGTTCACGGACAGGGATAAATTCACCCCTCCACTTT. It codes for CASSSRTGINSPLHF. Drawing the rest from reference TRBV28 and TRBJ1-6, the complete variable domain is DVKVTQSSRYLVKRTGEKVFLECVQDMDHENMFWYRQDPGLGLRLIYFSYDVKMKEKGDIPEGYSVSREKKERFSLILESASTNQTSMYLCASSSRTGINSPLHFGNGTRLTVT.

The chain employs TRBV5-1 and TRBJ2-6; no clear D. Germline V lookup: CDR1 SGHRS, CDR2 YFSETQ. Deletions cut 5 bases from V and 0 bases from J, with 15 bases between. The CDR3 extends over 17 amino acids. The DNA for the CDR3 is TGCGCCAGCAGTATTGTCCGAAAGAACTCTGGGGCCAACGTCCTGACTTTC. Translated, it gives CASSIVRKNSGANVLTF.

The chain uses TRBV6-2 or TRBV6-3 and TRBJ1-5; TRBD1 is a possible D gene (5 bases). This CDR3 is 13 amino acids long. The ends were cut back, 3 bases at V and 7 bases at J, with 10 bases in the middle. Per germline, CDR1 MNHEY and CDR2 SVGEGT. Written as DNA, the CDR3 is TGTGCCAGCAGTTATCAGGGTCAGCAGCCCCAGCATTTT. This translates into CASSYQGQQPQHF.

The chain couples TRBV6-2 or TRBV6-3 to TRBJ2-1; D not certain. The CDR3 is 18 amino acids. CDR1 and CDR2 from the germline V gene are MNHEY and SVGEGT. V was cut by 5 bases and J by 0 bases, with 20 bases left in between. The CDR3 DNA is TGTGCCAGCAGTACCCCATACCTTGACATCTTCTCCTACAATGAGCAGTTCTTC. It specifies CASSTPYLDIFSYNEQFF.

This rearrangement joins TRBV6-5 to TRBJ1-1; TRBD1 is a possible D gene (6 bases). V was clipped by 6 bases and J by 2 bases, with 10 bases between them. The length of the CDR3 is 13 residues. Germline V gene data show CDR1 as MNHEY and CDR2 as SVGAGI. CDR3 sequence reads: CASRLQGNTEAFF. The CDR3 DNA sequence: TGTGCCAGCAGGCTACAGGGCAACACTGAAGCTTTCTTT.

V usage is TRBV7-2 and J usage is TRBJ1-1, with a weak D call TRBD1 (5 bases). V was trimmed by 4 bases and J by 4 bases, leaving 10 bases between them. Germline V gene lookup returns CDR1 SGHTA and CDR2 FQGNSA. CDR3 length: 13 amino acids. CDR3 residues: CASSYGTPTEAFF. The CDR3 nucleotides read TGTGCCAGCAGCTATGGGACCCCCACTGAAGCTTTCTTT.

The chain employs TRBV28 and TRBJ1-2, with no clear D. The CDR3 is 13 amino acids. Germline V gives CDR1 MDHEN, CDR2 SYDVKM. The V end lost 5 bases, the J end lost 5 bases, and 12 bases lay between the germline ends. This chain's CDR3 is CASSAREPYGYTF. CDR3 in DNA: TGTGCCAGCAGTGCCCGGGAGCCGTATGGCTACACCTTC.

V gene TRBV4-3 combines with J gene TRBJ1-2, with TRBD1 as a possible D gene (6 bases). The CDR3 runs to 15 residues. Trimming stripped 5 bases from V and 0 bases from J, with 13 bases between. Germline V gene data show CDR1 as LGHNA and CDR2 as YSLEER. The chain's CDR3 is CASSRTRGPNYGYTF. In DNA, the CDR3 is TGCGCCAGCAGCAGGACCAGGGGTCCTAACTATGGCTACACCTTC.

The genes are TRBV7-9 and TRBJ1-4; TRBD1 might be the D (6 bases). CDR3 length: 13 residues. Looked up from germline, CDR1 is SEHNR and CDR2 is FQNEAQ (reference sequence). Trimming cost V 3 bases and J 13 bases, with 15 bases left between them. The CDR3 region has the DNA TGTGCCAGCAGCTTCGGGCAGGGGACGATACTGTTTTTT. The encoded protein is CASSFGQGTILFF.

The chain combines TRBV9 with TRBJ2-7; TRBD1 is a possible D gene (6 bases). Trimming removed 1 base from V and 6 bases from J, with 11 bases in between. The CDR3 extends over 13 amino acids. The V gene's germline CDR1 is SGDLS and CDR2 YYNGEE. CDR3 loop: CASSVRPRGEQYF. In DNA form, the CDR3 reads TGTGCCAGCAGCGTACGACCCAGGGGCGAGCAGTACTTC.

The gene calls are TRBV2 and TRBJ1-2; 7 bases agree with TRBD1. This CDR3 is 15 amino acids long. The V segment lost 4 bases and the J segment 1 base; nucleotides outside the gene matches: 6. Looked up from germline, CDR1 is SNHLY and CDR2 is FYNNEI. The CDR3 sequence: CASSAGTDNNYGYTF. The DNA of the CDR3 is TGTGCCAGCAGTGCCGGGACAGATAATAACTATGGCTACACCTTC.

This chain joins TRBV7-2 and TRBJ1-1, with a tentative D call TRBD1 (5 bases). Germline lookup yields CDR1 SGHTA and CDR2 FQGNSA. This CDR3 is 14 amino acids long. The V and J ends lost 5 bases and 1 base respectively, with 11 bases between them. DNA for the CDR3: TGTGCCAGCAGCCCCCAGGGAGGGAACACTGAAGCTTTCTTT. This sequence encodes CASSPQGGNTEAFF.

The chain links TRBV19 to TRBJ1-1; D perhaps matches TRBD1 (5 bases). Deletions cut 5 bases from V and 4 bases from J, with 11 bases between. CDR1 LNHDA and CDR2 SQIVND come from the germline V gene (reference sequence). CDR3 length equals 13 residues. The CDR3 protein is CASSPSGGTEAFF. Written as DNA, the CDR3 is TGTGCCAGTAGTCCCTCCGGGGGCACTGAAGCTTTCTTT.

This clone appeared a single time. One end of the junction does not line up with germline, which may come from a read error. The chain has TRBV7-8 and TRBJ1-2; tentative D call: TRBD1 (6 bases). The CDR3 has 15 amino acids. From germline, CDR1 is SGHVS and CDR2 FQNEAQ. The CDR3 reads CASSLAYDRFGGYTF. The CDR3 bases are TGTGCCAGCAGCCTAGCCTATGACAGGTTTGGAGGCTACACCTTC.

The rearrangement joins TRBV12-3 or TRBV12-4 to TRBJ2-3; D not resolved. Trimming left V 6 bases short and J 1 base short, with 8 bases between. The CDR3 is 13 amino acids. The CDR3 DNA reads TGTGCCAGCAGACTGCCTGGCACAGATACGCAGTATTTT. Protein sequence: CASRLPGTDTQYF.

The J gene is TRBJ2-7, the V gene TRBV5-1; a possible D gene is TRBD1 (6 bases). The CDR3 loop spans 13 amino acids. V was cut by 2 bases and J by 3 bases, with 9 bases left in between. Germline lookup yields CDR1 SGHRS and CDR2 YFSETQ. CDR3 in DNA: TGCGCCAGCAGCTTAGGGGGTGACTACGAGCAGTACTTC. It encodes CASSLGGDYEQYF.